This TCR beta chain was found in a study of blood T cell repertoires in COVID-19. Study context: Both acute and convalescent COVID-19 samples were obtained from the United States, Italy and Spain. T cells, B-cell-depleted T cells, or PBMCs supplied cDNA or gDNA.

CDR1 is SGHVS and CDR2 is FNYEAQ in the germline V gene. The CDR3 contains 15 residues. Trimming pared 5 bases from V and 2 bases from J, leaving 13 bases between. Per the original data handling: Estimation of nucleated cell counts was performed using reference gene primer amplification. Generated by immunoSEQ multiplex PCR, the TCRdb table keeps only in-frame clones and is missing some. The DNA was the basis for D and trimming; V, J and clone size are from that table. The repertoire consists of about 190,000 clones, with about four fifths occurring once and the leading ten covering under 7.5%. This TCR came from a woman aged 35 to 49 with acute or convalescent COVID-19. The sequencing input was peripheral blood. This chain links TRBV7-6 with TRBJ2-1; tentative D call: TRBD2 (5 bases). The CDR3 nucleotides are TGTGCCAGCAGCCCACACGAGGGCCCCTACAATGAGCAGTTCTTC. Amino acid sequence: CASSPHEGPYNEQFF.